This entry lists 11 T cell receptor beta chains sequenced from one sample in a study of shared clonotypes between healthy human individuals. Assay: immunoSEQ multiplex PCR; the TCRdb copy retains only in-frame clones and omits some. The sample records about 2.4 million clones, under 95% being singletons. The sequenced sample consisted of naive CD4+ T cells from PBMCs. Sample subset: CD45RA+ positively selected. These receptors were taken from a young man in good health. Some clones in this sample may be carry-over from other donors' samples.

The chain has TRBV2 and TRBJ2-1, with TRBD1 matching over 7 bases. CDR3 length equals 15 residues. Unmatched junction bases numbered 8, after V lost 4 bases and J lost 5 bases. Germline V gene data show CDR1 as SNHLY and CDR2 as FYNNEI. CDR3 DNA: TGTGCCAGCAGTGCGAGGGGGCCCGGGGACAATGAGCAGTTCTTC. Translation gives CASSARGPGDNEQFF.

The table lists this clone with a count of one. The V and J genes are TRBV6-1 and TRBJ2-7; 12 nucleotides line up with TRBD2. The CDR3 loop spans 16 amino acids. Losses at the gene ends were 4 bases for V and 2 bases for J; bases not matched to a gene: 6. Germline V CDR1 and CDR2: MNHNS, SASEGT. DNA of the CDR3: TGTGCCAGCAGTGCCCGACTAGCGGGAGTCACCTACGAGCAGTACTTC. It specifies CASSARLAGVTYEQYF.

The CDR3 loop is CASSLLGPQGSADTQYF. CDR3 in DNA: TGTGCCAGCAGCTTACTGGGACCCCAGGGGTCGGCAGATACGCAGTATTTT. V and J are TRBV7-3 and TRBJ2-3, with a weak D call TRBD1 (6 bases). CDR3 length: 17 residues. V shed 2 bases and J shed 4 bases, with 19 bases lying between them. CDR1 SGHTA and CDR2 FQGTGA come from the germline V gene.

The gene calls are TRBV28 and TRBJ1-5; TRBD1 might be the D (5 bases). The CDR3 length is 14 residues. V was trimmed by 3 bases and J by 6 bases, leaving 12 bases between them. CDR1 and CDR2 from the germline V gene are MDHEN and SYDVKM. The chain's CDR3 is CASSLWQGVQPQHF. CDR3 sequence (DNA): TGTGCCAGCAGTTTGTGGCAGGGAGTTCAGCCCCAGCATTTT.

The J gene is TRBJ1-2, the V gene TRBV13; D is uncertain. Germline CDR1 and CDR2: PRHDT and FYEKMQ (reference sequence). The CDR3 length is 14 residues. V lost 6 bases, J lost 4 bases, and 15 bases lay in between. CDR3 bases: TGTGCCAGCAGTTCATACAGCCCTCCCTATGGCTACACCTTC. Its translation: CASSSYSPPYGYTF.

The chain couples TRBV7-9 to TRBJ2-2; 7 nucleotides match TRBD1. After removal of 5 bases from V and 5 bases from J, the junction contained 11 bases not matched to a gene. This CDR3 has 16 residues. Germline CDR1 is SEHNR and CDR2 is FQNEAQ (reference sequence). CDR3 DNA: TGTGCCAGCAGCCCCTCCCAGGACAGGAAAACCGGGGAGCTGTTTTTT. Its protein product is CASSPSQDRKTGELFF.

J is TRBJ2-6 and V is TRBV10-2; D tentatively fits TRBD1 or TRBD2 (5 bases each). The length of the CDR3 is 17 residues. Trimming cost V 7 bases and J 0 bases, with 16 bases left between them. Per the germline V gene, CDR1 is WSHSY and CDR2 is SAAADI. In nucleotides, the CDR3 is TGCGCCAGCACCCACCCGGGGCGGCACTCTGGGGCCAACGTCCTGACTTTC. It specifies CASTHPGRHSGANVLTF.

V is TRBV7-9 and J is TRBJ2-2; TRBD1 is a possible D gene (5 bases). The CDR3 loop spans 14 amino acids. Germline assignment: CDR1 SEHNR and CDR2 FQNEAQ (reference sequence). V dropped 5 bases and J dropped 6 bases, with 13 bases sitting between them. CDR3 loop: CASSSLTGAGELFF. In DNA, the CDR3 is TGTGCCAGCAGCAGTCTTACAGGCGCCGGGGAGCTGTTTTTT.

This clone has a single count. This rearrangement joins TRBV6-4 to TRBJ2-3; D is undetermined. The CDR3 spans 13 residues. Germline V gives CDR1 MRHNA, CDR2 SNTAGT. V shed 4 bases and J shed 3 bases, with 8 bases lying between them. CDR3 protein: CASSVEATDTQYF. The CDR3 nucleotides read TGTGCCAGCAGTGTAGAGGCTACAGATACGCAGTATTTT.

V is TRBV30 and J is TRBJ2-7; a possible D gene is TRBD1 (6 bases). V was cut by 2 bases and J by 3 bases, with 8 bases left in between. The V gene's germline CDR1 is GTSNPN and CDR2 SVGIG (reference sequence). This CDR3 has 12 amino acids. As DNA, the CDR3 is TGTGCCTGGAGTACAGGGTTCTACGAGCAGTACTTC. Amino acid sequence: CAWSTGFYEQYF.

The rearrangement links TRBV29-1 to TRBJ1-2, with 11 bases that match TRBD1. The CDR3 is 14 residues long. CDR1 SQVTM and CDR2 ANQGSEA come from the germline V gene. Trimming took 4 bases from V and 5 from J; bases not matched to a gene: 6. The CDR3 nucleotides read TGCAGCGTTGGCGGGGACAGGGGGGCATATGGCTACACCTTC. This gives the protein CSVGGDRGAYGYTF.